The 32 T cell receptor beta chains in this list originate from one sample, sequenced in a study of blood T cells in healthy people across ages. A second PCR of about 7 to 12 cycles used a sample-barcoded 5' primer and a J-beta primer mix. TCRdb passed the 5' RACE reads through MiXCR, listing each CDR3 protein once. The table has over a million distinct CDR3 sequences, roughly 45% seen once. The specimen sequenced was blood. The receptors here all came from a woman aged 18-29 years in good health.

This clonotype showed up just once. This sequence joins TRBV29-1 and TRBJ2-5, with D perhaps TRBD2 (6 bases). Germline V lookup: CDR1 SQVTM, CDR2 ANQGSEA. The CDR3 totals 14 residues. V lost 3 bases and J 5 bases, leaving 16 bases between the germline ends. The CDR3 coding sequence is TGCAGCGTTGATGCTACGGGGGTGGGCGAGACCCAGTACTTC. It codes for CSVDATGVGETQYF.

This chain uses TRBV13 with TRBJ2-1; D may be TRBD2 (6 bases). The CDR3 has 15 residues. Germline CDR1 PRHDT, CDR2 FYEKMQ (reference sequence). V was trimmed by 0 bases and J by 9 bases, leaving 15 bases between them. The CDR3 is CASSLGGLIACEQFF. CDR3 sequence (DNA): TGTGCCAGCAGCTTAGGGGGACTCATAGCGTGTGAGCAGTTCTTC.

This clonotype was counted between two and nine times. The chain uses TRBV5-1 and TRBJ2-3; D is unclear. The CDR3 runs 13 residues. The germline CDR1 and CDR2 sequences are SGHRS and YFSETQ. Trimming cost V 0 bases and J 6 bases, with 8 bases left between them. The CDR3 region is CASSLDVEDTQYF. Here the CDR3 DNA reads TGCGCCAGCAGCTTGGACGTAGAGGATACGCAGTATTTT.

This clonotype has more than one count but fewer than ten. V is TRBV3-1 and J is TRBJ1-2; D may be TRBD1 (6 bases). The CDR3 extends over 15 amino acids. Germline V gives CDR1 LGHDT, CDR2 YNNKEL (reference sequence). V shed 1 base and J shed 3 bases, with 12 bases lying between them. CDR3 amino acids: CASSQVRGRDYGYTF. DNA of the CDR3: TGTGCCAGCAGCCAAGTACGGGGGCGCGACTATGGCTACACCTTC. Full variable domain (remainder filled in from reference TRBV3-1 and TRBJ1-2): DTAVSQTPKYLVTQMGNDKSIKCEQNLGHDTMYWYKQDSKKFLKIMFSYNNKELIINETVPNRFSPKSPDKAHLNLHINSLELGDSAVYFCASSQVRGRDYGYTFGSGTRLTVV.

V gene TRBV6-5 combines with J gene TRBJ1-6; D is uncertain. CDR3 size: 14 residues. Germline values: CDR1 MNHEY, CDR2 SVGAGI. Between the trimmed V and J ends, which lost 2 bases and 9 bases, there was a span of 11 bases. CDR3 DNA sequence: TGTGCCAGCAGTTACAGGGAATCGGGTTCACCCCTCCACTTT. As protein: CASSYRESGSPLHF.

The gene calls are TRBV24-1 and TRBJ2-1, with D possibly being TRBD1 (6 bases). V lost 3 bases and J 6 bases, leaving 11 bases between the germline ends. Germline CDR1 KGHDR, CDR2 SFDVKD. CDR3 length: 14 residues. The CDR3 nucleotides read TGTGCCACCAGTGATCCAGACAGGCCCAATGAGCAGTTCTTC. It yields the protein CATSDPDRPNEQFF.

This clonotype came up a few times. The CDR3 sequence: CATSDPSSGRGNEQFF. The CDR3 DNA reads as TGTGCCACCAGTGACCCATCTAGCGGGAGGGGCAATGAGCAGTTCTTC. The rearrangement links TRBV24-1 to TRBJ2-1, with 12 bases identical to TRBD2. V shed 4 bases and J 6 bases; nucleotides not matched to a gene: 6. From germline, CDR1 is KGHDR and CDR2 SFDVKD. The CDR3 has 16 residues.

The chain uses TRBV20-1 and TRBJ2-7; tentatively, D is TRBD1 (6 bases). The V gene lost 3 bases and the J gene lost 5 bases, with 11 bases spanning the gap. Per germline, CDR1 DFQATT and CDR2 SNEGSKA (reference sequence). The CDR3 has 12 amino acids. CDR3 in amino acids: CSASSQGHEQYF. The CDR3 DNA sequence: TGCAGTGCTAGTTCACAGGGCCACGAGCAGTACTTC.

The chain combines TRBV10-1 with TRBJ2-1; the match to TRBD2 covers 12 bases. The V gene end was trimmed by 6 bases and the J gene end by 9 bases; junction bases not matched to a gene: 6. This CDR3 is built from 14 residues. CDR1 and CDR2 (germline): WNHNN, SYGVQD (reference sequence). This CDR3 is CASSRTSGMFEQFF. CDR3 bases: TGCGCCAGCAGCAGGACTAGCGGGATGTTTGAGCAGTTCTTC.

The chain has TRBV20-1 and TRBJ1-1; no firm D call. This CDR3 comprises 15 residues. Trimming removed 1 base from V and 2 bases from J, with 14 bases in between. CDR1 and CDR2 from the germline V gene are DFQATT and SNEGSKA (reference sequence). CDR3 nucleotides: TGCAGTGCTAGAGGGGTAGGTAGCATCAACACTGAAGCTTTCTTT. Encoded protein: CSARGVGSINTEAFF.

This rearrangement joins TRBV2 to TRBJ2-5, with D unclear. CDR3 size: 14 residues. Germline V gene lookup returns CDR1 SNHLY and CDR2 FYNNEI. Trimming left V 4 bases short and J 2 bases short, with 11 bases between. This CDR3 reads CASSGALGQETQYF. The CDR3 coding sequence is TGTGCCAGCAGTGGGGCCCTGGGTCAAGAGACCCAGTACTTC.

The table lists this clonotype with many counts. The genes are TRBV6-2 or TRBV6-3 and TRBJ2-1; TRBD2 agrees at 9 bases. V shed 0 bases, J shed 4 bases, and the junction held 4 bases outside the gene matches. Germline lookup yields CDR1 MNHEY and CDR2 SVGEGT. The CDR3 consists of 16 residues. In nucleotides, the CDR3 is TGTGCCAGCAGTTACTCGTCGACTAGCGGTTACAATGAGCAGTTCTTC. This gives the protein CASSYSSTSGYNEQFF.

The CDR3 loop reads CSVEDPWRPTGELFF. CDR3 DNA: TGCAGCGTTGAAGATCCCTGGCGGCCCACCGGGGAGCTGTTTTTT. The chain links TRBV29-1 to TRBJ2-2; no reliable D call. The germline CDR1 and CDR2 sequences are SQVTM and ANQGSEA. V was cut by 0 bases and J by 4 bases, with 12 bases left in between. The CDR3 sequence is 15 residues long.

This clonotype appeared a few times. The chain uses TRBV20-1 and TRBJ1-1; 10 bases match TRBD1. The CDR3 covers 17 residues. The germline CDR1 and CDR2 sequences are DFQATT and SNEGSKA (reference sequence). V trimming: 0 bases; J trimming: 0 bases; junction bases outside the gene matches: 7. The CDR3 nucleotides are TGCAGTGCTAGAGACCCGGGAGGACAGGGGGTGAACACTGAAGCTTTCTTT. Amino acid sequence: CSARDPGGQGVNTEAFF.

The J gene is TRBJ1-4, the V gene TRBV9; the D gene is possibly TRBD1 (5 bases). V lost 3 bases, J lost 3 bases, and 18 bases lay in between. The germline V gene encodes CDR1 SGDLS and CDR2 YYNGEE. This CDR3 is 17 amino acids long. The CDR3 DNA reads TGTGCCAGCAGCGGGGGAGGGGAGGCGGAACCTAATGAAAAACTGTTTTTT. Protein sequence: CASSGGGEAEPNEKLFF.

About this clonotype: The junction departs from the called germline gene at one end, perhaps through a read error. The gene calls are TRBV4-1 and TRBJ2-7; unclear D gene. The CDR3 contains 13 residues. CDR1 is MGHRA, CDR2 YSYEKL, per germline. CDR3 loop: CVSSLRESYEQYF. In DNA form, the CDR3 reads TGCGTCAGCAGCCTCCGAGAGTCCTACGAGCAGTACTTC.

In this sample, this clonotype turned up a few times. V usage is TRBV2 and J usage is TRBJ1-4; D not resolved. Germline V CDR1 and CDR2: SNHLY, FYNNEI. Between the trimmed V and J ends, which lost 3 bases and 5 bases, there was a span of 10 bases. The CDR3 totals 14 residues. The CDR3 DNA sequence: TGTGCCAGCAGTGAGGCGGGGTCGAATGAAAAACTGTTTTTT. The encoded protein is CASSEAGSNEKLFF.

This clonotype was seen only a few times. This sequence joins TRBV2 and TRBJ2-3; D may be TRBD1 or TRBD2 (5 bases each). Germline CDR1 and CDR2: SNHLY and FYNNEI. Between the trimmed V and J ends, which lost 8 bases and 8 bases, there was a span of 23 bases. The length of the CDR3 is 15 residues. The CDR3 loop reads CASEVWGRTAGTQYF. The CDR3 nucleotides are TGTGCCAGCGAGGTGTGGGGCAGGACGGCGGGTACGCAGTATTTT. Full variable domain (outside the CDR3, taken from reference TRBV2 and TRBJ2-3): EPEVTQTPSHQVTQMGQEVILRCVPISNHLYFYWYRQILGQKVEFLVSFYNNEISEKSEIFDDQFSVERPDGSNFTLKIRSTKLEDSAMYFCASEVWGRTAGTQYFGPGTRLTVL.

The genes are TRBV21-1 and TRBJ2-4. TRBV21-1 is listed as a pseudogene. This CDR3 has 15 amino acids. CDR3 nucleotide sequence: TGTCCCAGCAGCAAAGCGCGGAGTTCCAAAAACATTCAGTACTTC. It codes for CPSSKARSSKNIQYF.

The chain combines TRBV6-5 with TRBJ2-1; D is ambiguous. Germline V lookup: CDR1 MNHEY, CDR2 SVGAGI. This CDR3 is built from 13 residues. The V end was cut by 0 bases, the J end by 7 bases, with 7 bases between. CDR3 coding DNA: TGTGCCAGCAGTTACTCGAACGAGAATGAGCAGTTCTTC. It translates to CASSYSNENEQFF.

This clonotype was observed once. The V gene is TRBV20-1, the J gene TRBJ2-7; a weak D match, TRBD1 (5 bases). V was shortened by 6 bases and J by 2 bases, with 11 bases between the two germline ends. This CDR3 region has 12 residues. Germline V gene data show CDR1 as DFQATT and CDR2 as SNEGSKA (reference sequence). CDR3 in amino acids: CSARTQTYEQYF. CDR3 nucleotide sequence: TGCAGTGCGAGGACACAAACCTACGAGCAGTACTTC.

This clonotype was observed a handful of times. The V gene is TRBV28, the J gene TRBJ2-7; D is unresolved. The CDR3 is made up of 12 amino acids. CDR1 is MDHEN, CDR2 SYDVKM, per germline. Deletions cut 6 bases from V and 3 bases from J, with 9 bases between. CDR3 region: CASSHAIYEQYF. The CDR3 coding sequence is TGTGCCAGCAGCCACGCCATCTACGAGCAGTACTTC.

This clonotype was counted a single time. This chain links TRBV2 with TRBJ1-1; tentatively, D is TRBD1 (5 bases). CDR1 and CDR2 from the germline V gene are SNHLY and FYNNEI. Trimming stripped 9 bases from V and 3 bases from J, with 20 bases between. This CDR3 has 15 amino acids. The CDR3 sequence is CASEESRAWDTEAFF. CDR3 nucleotide sequence: TGTGCCAGTGAGGAGTCCAGGGCGTGGGACACTGAAGCTTTCTTT.

This clonotype was recorded once. The chain has TRBV12-3 or TRBV12-4 and TRBJ1-2; possible D gene TRBD1, 5 bases. V was pared by 2 bases and J by 7 bases, with 11 bases between. This CDR3 has 13 residues. This CDR3 reads CASSLNGALGYTF. In DNA, the CDR3 is TGTGCCAGCAGTTTAAATGGGGCGCTTGGCTACACCTTC.

This rearrangement joins TRBV5-1 to TRBJ2-1; D remains ambiguous. Trimming took off 4 bases at V and 3 bases at J, with 5 bases between the two ends. The germline V gene has CDR1 SGHRS and CDR2 YFSETQ. This CDR3 contains 12 residues. The CDR3 region has the DNA TGCGCCAGCAGCACGATCTACAATGAGCAGTTCTTC. Residues: CASSTIYNEQFF. Together with reference TRBV5-1 and TRBJ2-1, the CDR3 gives the full variable domain: KAGVTQTPRYLIKTRGQQVTLSCSPISGHRSVSWYQQTPGQGLQFLFEYFSETQRNKGNFPGRFSGRQFSNSRSEMNVSTLELGDSALYLCASSTIYNEQFFGPGTRLTVL.

The V and J genes are TRBV24-1 and TRBJ2-2, with no clear D. In germline, CDR1 is KGHDR, CDR2 SFDVKD. The V gene lost 5 bases and the J gene lost 0 bases, with 6 bases spanning the gap. There are 14 residues in the CDR3. CDR3 residues: CATSGPANTGELFF. In nucleotides, the CDR3 is TGTGCCACCAGTGGGCCAGCGAACACCGGGGAGCTGTTTTTT.

The chain uses TRBV20-1 and TRBJ1-5, with a tentative D call TRBD1 (6 bases). V was pared by 1 base and J by 3 bases, with 19 bases between. This CDR3 region has 17 residues. Germline CDR1 is DFQATT and CDR2 is SNEGSKA (reference sequence). CDR3 sequence reads: CSARGGAGVFLNQPQHF. The CDR3, as DNA: TGCAGTGCTAGAGGGGGGGCAGGAGTATTCCTCAATCAGCCCCAGCATTTT.

This chain connects TRBV11-3 to TRBJ2-5; D remains unclear. The better agreement between TRBJ2-7 and the DNA end casts doubt on the J call. The CDR3 length is 13 residues. Germline CDR1 reads SGHNT; CDR2 reads YENEEA. Written as DNA, the CDR3 is TGTGCCAGCAGCTTTTCGACTCTGGGCGAGCAGTACTTC. It encodes CASSFSTLGEQYF.

A few counts support this clonotype. V is TRBV3-1 and J is TRBJ2-3, with 7 bases lining up with TRBD2. The CDR3 is 17 amino acids. The V gene's germline CDR1 is LGHDT and CDR2 YNNKEL (reference sequence). V was pared by 4 bases and J by 2 bases, with 12 bases of the junction left unmatched. The CDR3 protein is CASSPVVASGYTDTQYF. For the CDR3, the DNA is TGTGCCAGCAGCCCGGTGGTAGCTAGCGGATACACAGATACGCAGTATTTT.

The chain uses TRBV20-1 and TRBJ1-2; 12 nucleotides align to TRBD1. V lost 0 bases and J lost 4; bases outside the gene matches: 12. There are 18 residues in the CDR3. From germline, CDR1 is DFQATT and CDR2 SNEGSKA (reference sequence). The CDR3 is CSARDGSGTGGVLYGYTF. The CDR3 bases are TGCAGTGCTAGAGATGGATCCGGGACAGGGGGCGTGCTCTATGGCTACACCTTC.

The J gene is TRBJ2-1, the V gene TRBV6-1; 14 nucleotides agree with TRBD2. The DNA matches TRBJ2-7 better at its end, which makes the J call doubtful. This CDR3 spans 18 amino acids. Germline CDR1 reads MNHNS; CDR2 reads SASEGT. This CDR3 is CASRGTSGRGSSYNEQYF. The DNA of the CDR3 is TGTGCCAGCAGAGGGACTAGCGGGAGAGGGAGCTCCTACAATGAGCAGTACTTC.

V usage is TRBV3-1 and J usage is TRBJ2-5, with TRBD2 identical over 8 bases. The J call could be wrong; TRBJ2-7 is a better fit for the DNA end. The CDR3 is 15 residues long. Germline CDR1 LGHDT, CDR2 YNNKEL (reference sequence). The CDR3 loop is CASSQGPGLAYEQYF. CDR3 sequence (DNA): TGTGCCAGCAGCCAAGGCCCGGGACTAGCCTACGAGCAGTACTTC.